The next 30 T cell receptor beta chains were all read from a single sample in a study of cytomegalovirus exposure and HLA in healthy donors. The primer mix had 60 Vbeta and 13 Jbeta primers. Using immunoSEQ multiplex PCR, the repertoire was profiled, and TCRdb retains in-frame clones only, with some absent. Of around 140,000 clones in the sample, roughly 80% were seen once. Source material: PBMCs. The origin of the receptors is a female donor in good health and CMV-seronegative.

For the CDR3, the DNA is TGTGCCAGCAGTTACGCCCCTCGGGACAGGGTCCACGAGCAGTACTTC. Amino acid sequence: CASSYAPRDRVHEQYF. The V gene is TRBV28, the J gene TRBJ2-7; 9 nucleotides line up with TRBD1. Germline V gene data show CDR1 as MDHEN and CDR2 as SYDVKM. This CDR3 has 16 residues. J gave up 5 bases and V 4 bases, and 12 bases lay outside the gene matches.

This clone was seen more than once but under ten times. V is TRBV18 and J is TRBJ1-1; TRBD1 agrees at 8 bases. V dropped 3 bases and J dropped 1; count of bases not matched to a gene: 7. The CDR3 is 16 residues long. In germline, CDR1 is KGHSH, CDR2 LQKENI. This CDR3 reads CASSPRSGTGNTEAFF. CDR3 in DNA: TGTGCCAGCTCACCTCGCTCCGGGACAGGGAACACTGAAGCTTTCTTT.

This clone showed up just once. The rearrangement uses TRBV7-2 and TRBJ2-1; a weak D match, TRBD1 (6 bases). The germline gives CDR1 SGHTA, CDR2 FQGNSA. This CDR3 comprises 17 residues. Trimming shortened V by 5 bases and J by 6 bases, and 23 bases separated the two germline ends. The CDR3 DNA reads TGTGCCAGCAGCCTTTCCGGGACAAGGGGATTTGGCAATGAGCAGTTCTTC. This gives the protein CASSLSGTRGFGNEQFF.

The gene calls are TRBV28 and TRBJ1-1, with D perhaps matching TRBD1 (5 bases). CDR1 and CDR2 (germline): MDHEN, SYDVKM. V was clipped by 2 bases and J by 8 bases, with 9 bases between them. The CDR3 is 12 residues long. The CDR3 sequence is CASSLARAEAFF. In DNA form, the CDR3 reads TGTGCCAGCAGTTTAGCCAGGGCGGAAGCTTTCTTT.

The chain has TRBV29-1 and TRBJ1-4, with D possibly being TRBD1 (5 bases). From germline, CDR1 is SQVTM and CDR2 ANQGSEA. Deletions cut 5 bases from V and 3 bases from J, with 7 bases between. CDR3 length: 12 amino acids. The CDR3 loop reads CSVKGPNEKLFF. In DNA form, the CDR3 reads TGCAGCGTTAAGGGGCCTAATGAAAAACTGTTTTTT.

V is TRBV20-1 and J is TRBJ2-7; 8 bases match TRBD2. The germline gives CDR1 DFQATT, CDR2 SNEGSKA (reference sequence). This CDR3 is 11 amino acids long. Trimming removed 6 bases from V and 6 bases from J; junction bases left unmatched: 4. CDR3 bases: TGCAGTGCCCCCGGGGGGGCCGAGCAGTACTTC. It yields the protein CSAPGGAEQYF.

The rearrangement links TRBV4-1 to TRBJ1-3, with D possibly matching TRBD1 (5 bases). Germline V gene sequence: CDR1 MGHRA, CDR2 YSYEKL. Deletions cut 1 base from V and 4 bases from J, with 17 bases between. This CDR3 region has 17 residues. This chain's CDR3 is CASSQGPARGAGNTIYF. The CDR3 DNA sequence: TGCGCCAGCAGCCAAGGACCCGCAAGGGGTGCGGGAAACACCATATATTTT.

This clone was detected only once. The chain carries TRBV29-1 and TRBJ2-1, with 9 bases identical to TRBD1. The V segment lost 2 bases and the J segment 3 bases; nucleotides outside the gene matches: 8. Per germline, CDR1 SQVTM and CDR2 ANQGSEA. This CDR3 has 16 residues. The CDR3 region has the DNA TGCAGCGTTGAATACCCGGGACAGGGTGGCTACAATGAGCAGTTCTTC. It yields the protein CSVEYPGQGGYNEQFF.

The chain employs TRBV23-1 and TRBJ2-5, with TRBD2 identical over 7 bases. TRBV23-1 is an ORF for which the function is uncertain. CDR3 length: 14 residues. V gave up 0 bases and J gave up 6 bases; unmatched junction bases: 4. The CDR3 spells CASSQSRDYKTQYF. Written as DNA, the CDR3 is TGCGCCAGCAGTCAATCCAGGGACTACAAGACCCAGTACTTC.

This sequence joins TRBV2 and TRBJ2-5; D not resolved. Germline CDR1 and CDR2: SNHLY and FYNNEI. The germline V and J ends were trimmed by 4 bases and 5 bases, with 11 bases remaining between them. The CDR3 consists of 13 residues. For the CDR3, the DNA is TGTGCCAGCAGTGCGATTAAGAGGGAGACCCAGTACTTC. Protein sequence: CASSAIKRETQYF.

This sequence joins TRBV27 and TRBJ1-5; possibly TRBD1 for D (5 bases). Trimming removed 2 bases from V and 5 bases from J, with 10 bases in between. The V gene's germline CDR1 is MNHEY and CDR2 SMNVEV (reference sequence). The CDR3 is 14 residues long. CDR3 in amino acids: CASSLIGGDQPQHF. The CDR3 bases are TGTGCCAGCAGTTTAATCGGAGGGGATCAGCCCCAGCATTTT.

To note about this clone: Sequence at one end of the junction differs from germline and may be a read error. J is TRBJ1-2 and V is TRBV6-1; D is possibly TRBD1 (5 bases). Germline values: CDR1 MNHNS, CDR2 SASEGT. The CDR3 is made up of 13 amino acids. CDR3 loop: CASSEGRGLRIAF. CDR3 nucleotides: TGTGCCAGCAGTGAAGGGCGGGGCCTGAGGATCGCCTTC.

This clone was seen a few times. This rearrangement joins TRBV5-1 to TRBJ1-1; unclear D gene. Looked up from germline, CDR1 is SGHRS and CDR2 is YFSETQ. The CDR3 has 13 residues. Trimming left V 0 bases short and J 7 bases short, with 10 bases between. The CDR3 reads CASSLDPHGEAFF. As DNA, the CDR3 is TGCGCCAGCAGCTTGGACCCCCACGGTGAAGCTTTCTTT.

A word on this clone: Compared with germline, one end of the junction differs, possibly owing to a read error. V usage is TRBV6-5 and J usage is TRBJ1-1; perhaps TRBD1 as D (6 bases). Per germline, CDR1 MNHEY and CDR2 SVGAGI. The CDR3 covers 12 residues. The CDR3 loop is CAGRTGLTEAFF. The CDR3 nucleotides are TGTGCCGGCAGAACAGGGTTAACTGAAGCTTTCTTT.

Details on this clone: Other DNA sequences from this sample encode an identical CDR3 as well. The J gene is TRBJ2-1, the V gene TRBV7-8; 7 nucleotides line up with TRBD2. The CDR3 runs 15 residues. The germline CDR1 and CDR2 sequences are SGHVS and FQNEAQ. After removal of 3 bases from V and 1 base from J, the junction contained 3 bases not matched to a gene. CDR3 in DNA: TGTGCCAGCAGCTTGCGCGGGAGTTCCTACAATGAGCAGTTCTTC. Amino acids: CASSLRGSSYNEQFF.

A note on this clone: The junction does not match germline at one end; this may be a read error. The rearrangement uses TRBV5-4 and TRBJ1-2, with a weak D call TRBD1 (6 bases). From germline, CDR1 is SGHNT and CDR2 YYREEE (reference sequence). The CDR3 is 14 amino acids. The chain's CDR3 is CASRPEAGVYGYPF. The CDR3 region has the DNA TGTGCCAGCAGGCCAGAAGCAGGGGTCTATGGCTACCCCTTC.

V gene TRBV19 combines with J gene TRBJ2-7; 7 bases are a match to TRBD1. CDR1 and CDR2 (germline): LNHDA, SQIVND (reference sequence). The ends lost 9 bases at V and 2 bases at J; junction bases unmatched: 7. The CDR3 has 13 amino acids. CDR3 DNA sequence: TGTGCCAGCCCGCTCGGGACAGCCTACGAGCAGTACTTC. It translates to CASPLGTAYEQYF.

This chain links TRBV19 with TRBJ2-2; maybe TRBD2 (7 bases). CDR1 and CDR2 (germline): LNHDA, SQIVND (reference sequence). Trimming pared 2 bases from V and 9 bases from J, leaving 13 bases between. This CDR3 is built from 14 residues. CDR3 region: CASSILGGGRELFF. DNA for the CDR3: TGTGCCAGTAGTATATTGGGGGGGGGCAGGGAGCTGTTTTTT.

The CDR3 sequence is CARSCPRTGVNEQYF. As DNA, the CDR3 is TGTGCCAGAAGCTGCCCCAGGACAGGGGTGAACGAGCAGTACTTC. The V gene is TRBV5-3, the J gene TRBJ2-7, with TRBD1 identical over 9 bases. TRBV5-3 is identified as an open reading frame with a role that is uncertain. V trimming: 3 bases; J trimming: 5 bases; junction bases outside the gene matches: 9. The CDR3 covers 15 residues.

The rearrangement links TRBV28 to TRBJ1-5; a possible D gene is TRBD1 (6 bases). Trimming stripped 5 bases from V and 2 bases from J, with 19 bases between. There are 17 residues in the CDR3. The germline CDR1 and CDR2 sequences are MDHEN and SYDVKM. Written as DNA, the CDR3 is TGTGCCAGCAGTGCGGAACAGGGTCTGGGGGGCAATCAGCCCCAGCATTTT. The encoded protein is CASSAEQGLGGNQPQHF.

The rearrangement links TRBV27 to TRBJ1-2; 8 nucleotides agree with TRBD1. The CDR3 totals 12 residues. Per the germline V gene, CDR1 is MNHEY and CDR2 is SMNVEV (reference sequence). V trimming: 10 bases; J trimming: 5 bases; junction bases outside the gene matches: 6. The CDR3 bases are TGTGCCACAACGGACAGGGAGTATGGCTACACCTTC. This codes for CATTDREYGYTF.

The chain joins TRBV5-5 to TRBJ2-7; possible D gene TRBD2, 5 bases. Germline V gene lookup returns CDR1 SGHKS and CDR2 YYEKEE (reference sequence). V was trimmed by 4 bases and J by 2 bases, leaving 10 bases between them. This CDR3 is built from 13 residues. This CDR3 reads CASSADYTYEQYF. The CDR3 nucleotides read TGTGCCAGCAGCGCCGACTATACCTACGAGCAGTACTTC.

This chain joins TRBV5-6 and TRBJ1-2; the D is unclear. Germline CDR1 SGHDT, CDR2 YYEEEE. The CDR3 contains 12 residues. Trimming removed 3 bases from V and 6 bases from J, with 9 bases in between. CDR3 coding DNA: TGTGCCAGCAGCTACTCCTCGGATGGCTACACCTTC. Its protein product is CASSYSSDGYTF.

As regards this clone: The junction shows a germline mismatch at one end, possibly a read error. The chain uses TRBV7-9 and TRBJ1-4; maybe TRBD1 (6 bases). Germline assignment: CDR1 SEHNR and CDR2 FQNEAQ (reference sequence). The CDR3 has 12 residues. CDR3: CASRLGGGKLFF. CDR3 coding DNA: TGTGCCAGCAGGTTAGGGGGAGGAAAACTGTTTTTT.

This clone was counted only a few times. V and J are TRBV6-6 and TRBJ1-2; D is unclear. CDR3 size: 16 residues. Trimming pared 3 bases from V and 3 bases from J, leaving 17 bases between. In germline, CDR1 is MNHNY, CDR2 SVGAGI (reference sequence). Here the CDR3 reads CASSYADRGLDYGYTF. In DNA, the CDR3 is TGTGCCAGCAGTTATGCCGACCGCGGGCTGGACTATGGCTACACCTTC.

V and J are TRBV27 and TRBJ2-7; no reliable D call. V shed 2 bases and J shed 1 base, with 6 bases lying between them. This CDR3 is 13 amino acids long. Germline loops: CDR1 MNHEY, CDR2 SMNVEV (reference sequence). The CDR3 region has the DNA TGTGCCAGCAGTTTAGGGCAGTCCTACGAGCAGTACTTC. Amino acid sequence: CASSLGQSYEQYF.

The chain's CDR3 is CAISRGAANTEAFF. The DNA of the CDR3 is TGTGCCATCAGCCGGGGGGCAGCGAACACTGAAGCTTTCTTT. The gene calls are TRBV10-3 and TRBJ1-1; TRBD1 might be the D (6 bases). V was cut by 6 bases and J by 1 base, with 12 bases left in between. Germline-derived CDR1 and CDR2 are ENHRY and SYGVKD. This CDR3 is 14 amino acids long.

This sequence joins TRBV5-1 and TRBJ1-1; the match to TRBD1 covers 7 bases. Per germline, CDR1 SGHRS and CDR2 YFSETQ. Unmatched junction bases numbered 18, after V lost 5 bases and J lost 5 bases. This CDR3 is built from 17 residues. CDR3 sequence reads: CASRNYRGWGDGTEAFF. CDR3 coding DNA: TGCGCCAGCAGGAACTACAGGGGTTGGGGGGATGGGACTGAAGCTTTCTTT.

The rearrangement joins TRBV27 to TRBJ1-2, with 9 nucleotides matching TRBD1. Germline V gives CDR1 MNHEY, CDR2 SMNVEV (reference sequence). This CDR3 is 13 amino acids long. V dropped 3 bases and J dropped 6; count of bases not matched to a gene: 2. CDR3 residues: CASSFGQGNGYTF. For the CDR3, the DNA is TGTGCCAGCAGTTTTGGACAGGGGAATGGCTACACCTTC.

The rearrangement uses TRBV2 and TRBJ2-3; 10 bases match TRBD2. The germline V gene encodes CDR1 SNHLY and CDR2 FYNNEI. CDR3 length equals 14 residues. After removal of 8 bases from V and 3 bases from J, the junction contained 5 bases not matched to a gene. The CDR3 loop reads CASLASGRTDTQYF. The DNA of the CDR3 is TGTGCCAGCCTAGCTAGCGGGAGAACAGATACGCAGTATTTT.